A selection of T cell receptor beta chains follows, all from one sample in a study of blood T cell repertoires in COVID-19. Sequenced by immunoSEQ multiplex PCR; TCRdb stores in-frame clones only, minus some. In the table there are 250,000 or so clones, around 88% of which are singletons. Specimen: peripheral blood. The source is a woman aged 25 to 39 with COVID-19, enrolled during active disease. Both conserved end residues are part of each CDR3. Fields, in order: D gene, J gene, clone size, V gene, CDR3 DNA, CDR3 protein. The D gene is left open where the match is weak. Some rows have no size entry. The others give once, few or many, or a class for an expanded clone.

>TRBD2|TRBJ2-2|NA|TRBV6-1
TGTGCCAGCAGTGAAGGGACTAGCGGGTTTAACACCGGGGAGCTGTTTTTT
CASSEGTSGFNTGELFF
>TRBD1|TRBJ1-1|few|TRBV5-4
TGTGCCAGCAGCTATTTGACAGGGGCGGCGAACACTGAAGCTTTCTTT
CASSYLTGAANTEAFF
>TRBD1|TRBJ1-5|NA|TRBV11-2
TGTGCCAGCAGCTTAGCAGGGGGCGCGGGTCAGCCCCAGCATTTT
CASSLAGGAGQPQHF
>NA|TRBJ2-2|NA|TRBV11-3
TGTGCCAGCAGCTTAGTCCGCGGCACCGGGGAGCTGTTTTTT
CASSLVRGTGELFF
>NA|TRBJ1-1|NA|TRBV27
TGTGCCAGCAGGGGACTAGGGGGGACTGAAGCTTTCTTT
CASRGLGGTEAFF
>NA|TRBJ2-3|NA|TRBV24-1
TGTGCCACCAGTGATCAACTAGGGGATACGCAGTATTTT
CATSDQLGDTQYF
>TRBD1|TRBJ1-2|NA|TRBV15
TGTGCCACCAGCAGAGATTTTTGGCAGGGGGCAAGATACTATGGCTACACCTTC
CATSRDFWQGARYYGYTF
>TRBD1|TRBJ2-1|once|TRBV5-1
TGCGCCAGCAGCGAGAACAGGGGGAGCTCCTACAATGAGCAGTTCTTC
CASSENRGSSYNEQFF
>TRBD2|TRBJ2-7|NA|TRBV4-3
TGCGCCAGCAGCCAAGGAACTAGCGGGCCTACCTACGAGCAGTACTTC
CASSQGTSGPTYEQYF
>NA|TRBJ2-3|NA|TRBV10-3
TGTGCCATCAGGGGCTCGGCAGGGGCTGAAGATACGCAGTATTTT
CAIRGSAGAEDTQYF
>NA|TRBJ2-7|NA|TRBV7-8
TGTGCCAGCAGCTTAGCGGGGGCAGGCTTGGGCGAGCAGTACTTC
CASSLAGAGLGEQYF
>TRBD1|TRBJ1-3|NA|TRBV5-6
TGTGCCAGCAGCTCCCGGACAGGGTCAGGAAACACCATATATTTT
CASSSRTGSGNTIYF
>TRBD1|TRBJ2-5|NA|TRBV19
TGTGCCAGTAGTATAGACCCTCGGACAGGCCAAGAGACCCAGTACTTC
CASSIDPRTGQETQYF
>TRBD2|TRBJ2-6|NA|TRBV9
TGTGCCAGCACCGGGACTAGCGCCTCTGGGGCCAACGTCCTGACTTTC
CASTGTSASGANVLTF
>NA|TRBJ1-2|NA|TRBV7-9
TGTGCCAGCAGCTTGGGTTCGTCGTTGGGGCCAGGGTATGGCTACACCTTC
CASSLGSSLGPGYGYTF
>NA|TRBJ1-1|NA|TRBV10-3
TGTGCCATCAGCACCGGGACACAACCTGAAGCTTTCTTT
CAISTGTQPEAFF
>NA|TRBJ1-4|NA|TRBV7-9
TGTGCCAGCAGCCCCCCGACGGGAGAGAGTAATGAAAAACTGTTTTTT
CASSPPTGESNEKLFF
>NA|TRBJ2-1|NA|TRBV19
TGTGCCAGTAGTCGAGGGTGGTCCCGTGAGCAGTTCTTC
CASSRGWSREQFF
>NA|TRBJ2-1|NA|TRBV6-1
TGTGCCAGCAGTGACAACCCGTCCAAGCCTGGTGAGCAGTTCTTC
CASSDNPSKPGEQFF
>NA|TRBJ1-5|NA|TRBV5-4
TGTGCCAGCAGCACACAGGGTTTGGGGCCCCAGCATTTT
CASSTQGLGPQHF
>TRBD2|TRBJ2-5|few|TRBV6-2/TRBV6-3
TGTGCCAGCAGTCATCGGCGGGGGGAAAAAGAGACCCAGTACTTC
CASSHRRGEKETQYF
>NA|TRBJ1-6|NA|TRBV27
TGTGCCAGCAGTTTGGCGGGGACCTCTCATCCCCTCCACTTT
CASSLAGTSHPLHF
>NA|TRBJ2-3|NA|TRBV5-6
TGTGCCAGCAGCTTGGGGACAGGCACAGATACGCAGTATTTT
CASSLGTGTDTQYF
>TRBD2|TRBJ2-1|NA|TRBV7-6
TGTGCCAGCAGCCTAGCGGGGGGGCTGTACAATGAGCAGTTCTTC
CASSLAGGLYNEQFF
>TRBD2|TRBJ2-1|NA|TRBV11-3
TGTGCCAGCAGCTCTCTACGGGAGGGGCCCTACAATGAGCAGTTCTTC
CASSSLREGPYNEQFF
>NA|TRBJ1-3|NA|TRBV19
TGTGCCAGTAGGTTCTGGCGGCCCCCTGGAAACACCATATATTTT
CASRFWRPPGNTIYF
>TRBD1|TRBJ1-4|NA|TRBV11-2
TGTGCCAGCAGCTTAGGGGACAGGGGGAAACTGTTTTTT
CASSLGDRGKLFF
>TRBD1|TRBJ1-1|NA|TRBV6-2/TRBV6-3
TGTGCCAGCAGCGGACAGGGCATCCCTCTAGGCACTGAAGCTTTCTTT
CASSGQGIPLGTEAFF
>NA|TRBJ2-7|NA|TRBV5-1
TGCGCCAGCAGCCCTGACGGACTCGGTTACGAGCAGTACTTC
CASSPDGLGYEQYF